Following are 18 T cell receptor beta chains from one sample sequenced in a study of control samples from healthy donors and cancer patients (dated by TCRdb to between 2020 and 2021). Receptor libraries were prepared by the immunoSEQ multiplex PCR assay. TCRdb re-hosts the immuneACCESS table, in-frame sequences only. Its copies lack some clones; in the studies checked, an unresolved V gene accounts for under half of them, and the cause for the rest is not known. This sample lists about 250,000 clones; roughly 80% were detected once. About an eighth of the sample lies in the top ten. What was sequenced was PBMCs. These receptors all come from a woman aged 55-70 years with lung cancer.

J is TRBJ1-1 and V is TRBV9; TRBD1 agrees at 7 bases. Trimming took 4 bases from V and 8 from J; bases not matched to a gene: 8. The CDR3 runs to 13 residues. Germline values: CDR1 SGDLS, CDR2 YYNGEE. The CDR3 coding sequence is TGTGCCAGCAGCCCCGGGACAGCTTTGGAAGCTTTCTTT. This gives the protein CASSPGTALEAFF.

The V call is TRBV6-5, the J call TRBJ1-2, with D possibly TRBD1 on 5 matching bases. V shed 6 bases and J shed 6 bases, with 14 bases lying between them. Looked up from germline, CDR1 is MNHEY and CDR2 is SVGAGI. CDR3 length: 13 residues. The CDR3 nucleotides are TGTGCCAGCAGCCGAGACAGCCGAAATGGCTACACCTTC. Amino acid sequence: CASSRDSRNGYTF.

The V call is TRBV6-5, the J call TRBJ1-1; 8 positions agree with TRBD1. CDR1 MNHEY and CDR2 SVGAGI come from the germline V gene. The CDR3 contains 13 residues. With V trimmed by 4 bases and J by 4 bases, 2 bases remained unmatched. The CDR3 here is CASSFDRGTEAFF. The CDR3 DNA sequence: TGTGCCAGCAGTTTCGACAGGGGCACTGAAGCTTTCTTT.

CDR3 sequence: CAWTLNPGTVPWEQYF. The CDR3 DNA sequence: TGTGCCTGGACCCTCAATCCAGGGACGGTGCCCTGGGAGCAGTACTTC. The chain uses TRBV30 and TRBJ2-7; possibly TRBD1 or TRBD2 for D (5 bases each). This CDR3 has 16 residues. CDR1 GTSNPN and CDR2 SVGIG come from the germline V gene (reference sequence). The germline V and J ends were trimmed by 4 bases and 7 bases, with 26 bases remaining between them.

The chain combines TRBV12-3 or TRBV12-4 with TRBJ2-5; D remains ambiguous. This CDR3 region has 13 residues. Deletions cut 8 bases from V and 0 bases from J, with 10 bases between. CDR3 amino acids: CASSYQHQETQYF. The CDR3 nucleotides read TGTGCCAGCTCTTACCAGCACCAAGAGACCCAGTACTTC.

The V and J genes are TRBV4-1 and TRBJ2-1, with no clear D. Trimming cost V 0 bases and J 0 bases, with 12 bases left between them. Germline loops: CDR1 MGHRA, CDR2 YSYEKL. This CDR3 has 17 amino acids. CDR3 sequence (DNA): TGCGCCAGCAGCCAAGAGGGTAGGATGAGCTCCTACAATGAGCAGTTCTTC. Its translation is CASSQEGRMSSYNEQFF.

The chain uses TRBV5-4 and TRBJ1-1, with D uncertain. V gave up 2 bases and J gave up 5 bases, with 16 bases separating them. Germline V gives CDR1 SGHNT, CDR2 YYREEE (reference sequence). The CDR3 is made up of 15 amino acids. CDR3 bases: TGTGCCAGCAGCTTAGGTGGTCTCATTGGGACTGAAGCTTTCTTT. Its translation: CASSLGGLIGTEAFF.

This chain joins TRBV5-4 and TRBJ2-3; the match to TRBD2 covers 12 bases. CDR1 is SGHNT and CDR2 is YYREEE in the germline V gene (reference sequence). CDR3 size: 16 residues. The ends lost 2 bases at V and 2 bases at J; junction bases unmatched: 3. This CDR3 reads CASSLRLAGATDTQYF. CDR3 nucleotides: TGTGCCAGCAGCTTACGACTAGCGGGGGCCACAGATACGCAGTATTTT. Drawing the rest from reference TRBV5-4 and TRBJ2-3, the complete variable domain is ETGVTQSPTHLIKTRGQQVTLRCSSQSGHNTVSWYQQALGQGPQFIFQYYREEENGRGNFPPRFSGLQFPNYSSELNVNALELDDSALYLCASSLRLAGATDTQYFGPGTRLTVL.

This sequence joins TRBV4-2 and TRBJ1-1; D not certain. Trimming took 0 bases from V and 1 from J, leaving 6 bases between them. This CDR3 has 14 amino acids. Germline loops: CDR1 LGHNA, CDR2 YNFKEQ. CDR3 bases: TGTGCCAGCAGCCAAGATTGGCGGAACACTGAAGCTTTCTTT. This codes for CASSQDWRNTEAFF.

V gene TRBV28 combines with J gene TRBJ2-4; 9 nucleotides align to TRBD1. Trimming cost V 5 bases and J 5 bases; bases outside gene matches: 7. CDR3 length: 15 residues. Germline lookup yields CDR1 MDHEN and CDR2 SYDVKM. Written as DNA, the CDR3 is TGTGCCAGCAGTACCACAGGGGGCGCTGAAAACATTCAGTACTTC. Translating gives CASSTTGGAENIQYF.

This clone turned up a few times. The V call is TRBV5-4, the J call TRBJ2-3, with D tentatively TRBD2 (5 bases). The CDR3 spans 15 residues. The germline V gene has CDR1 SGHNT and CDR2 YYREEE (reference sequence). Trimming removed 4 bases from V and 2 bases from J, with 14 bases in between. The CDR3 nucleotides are TGTGCCAGCAGCCCTTCCGGGATAACCACAGATACGCAGTATTTT. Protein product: CASSPSGITTDTQYF.

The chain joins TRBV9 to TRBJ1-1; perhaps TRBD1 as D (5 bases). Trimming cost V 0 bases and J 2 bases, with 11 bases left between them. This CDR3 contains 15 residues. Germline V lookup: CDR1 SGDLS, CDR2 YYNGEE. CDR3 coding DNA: TGTGCCAGCAGCGTAGAGGCGCAGGGTAACACTGAAGCTTTCTTT. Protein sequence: CASSVEAQGNTEAFF. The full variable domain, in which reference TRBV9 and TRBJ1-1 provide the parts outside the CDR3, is DSGVTQTPKHLITATGQRVTLRCSPRSGDLSVYWYQQSLDQGLQFLIQYYNGEERAKGNILERFSAQQFPDLHSELNLSSLELGDSALYFCASSVEAQGNTEAFFGQGTRLTVV.

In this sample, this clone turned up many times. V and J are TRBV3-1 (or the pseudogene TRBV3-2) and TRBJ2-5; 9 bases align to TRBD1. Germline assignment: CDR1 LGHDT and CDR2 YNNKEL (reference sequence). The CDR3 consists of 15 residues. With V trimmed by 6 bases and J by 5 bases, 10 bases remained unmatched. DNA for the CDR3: TGTGCCAGCAGACGGGACAGGGAGAGTTACGAGACCCAGTACTTC. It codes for CASRRDRESYETQYF.

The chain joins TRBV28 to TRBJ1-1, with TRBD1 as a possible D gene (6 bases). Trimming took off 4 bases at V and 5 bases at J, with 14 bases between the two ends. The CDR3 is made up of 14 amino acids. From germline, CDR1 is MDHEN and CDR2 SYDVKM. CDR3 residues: CASSSQGSRTEAFF. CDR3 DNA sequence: TGTGCCAGCAGTTCACAGGGTTCGAGGACTGAAGCTTTCTTT.

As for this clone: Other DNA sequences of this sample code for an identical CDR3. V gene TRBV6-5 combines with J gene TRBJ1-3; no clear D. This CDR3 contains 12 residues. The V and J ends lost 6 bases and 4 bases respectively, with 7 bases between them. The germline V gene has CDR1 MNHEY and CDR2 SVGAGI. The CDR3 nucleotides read TGTGCCAGCAGCTCCCAGGGAAACACCATATATTTT. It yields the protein CASSSQGNTIYF.

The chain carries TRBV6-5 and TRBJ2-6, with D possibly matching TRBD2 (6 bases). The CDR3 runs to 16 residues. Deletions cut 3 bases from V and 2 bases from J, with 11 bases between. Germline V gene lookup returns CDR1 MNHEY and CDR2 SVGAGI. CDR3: CASSYRREPGANVLTF. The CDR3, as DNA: TGTGCCAGCAGTTATCGGCGGGAACCTGGGGCCAACGTCCTGACTTTC.

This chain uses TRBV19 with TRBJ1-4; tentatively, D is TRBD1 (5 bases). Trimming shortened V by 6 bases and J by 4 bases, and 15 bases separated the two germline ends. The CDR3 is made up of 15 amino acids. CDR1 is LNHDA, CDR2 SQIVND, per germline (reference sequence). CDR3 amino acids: CASSRGDGGNEKLFF. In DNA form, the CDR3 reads TGTGCCAGTAGCCGGGGGGACGGCGGTAATGAAAAACTGTTTTTT.

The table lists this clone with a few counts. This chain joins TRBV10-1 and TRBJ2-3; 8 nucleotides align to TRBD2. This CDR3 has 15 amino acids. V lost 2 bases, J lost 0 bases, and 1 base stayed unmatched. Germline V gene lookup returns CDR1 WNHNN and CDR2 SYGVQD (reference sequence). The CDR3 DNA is TGCGCCAGCAGTGAGCTAGCGGGTAGCACAGATACGCAGTATTTT. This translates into CASSELAGSTDTQYF.